Sequencing of this TCR beta chain was carried out in a study of glioma-infiltrating T cells. General study results and limits: Very few CDR3 sequences were shared between tissue and blood. Above-expected tissue-blood divergence occurred in all gliomas, most in low-grade ones.

The iRepertoire nested amplicon-rescue multiplex PCR amplified TCR alpha and beta CDR3s from RNA. One-step reverse transcription and amplification started from about 100-400 ng of tissue mRNA or PBMC total RNA. TCRdb reanalysed the multiplex PCR reads using MiXCR and keeps one entry per CDR3 protein. The sample has about 140,000 distinct CDR3 sequences, about 39% seen once; the top ten hold 20% to 25%. CDR3 length equals 15 residues. CDR1 MNHNY and CDR2 SVGAGI come from the germline V gene (reference sequence). V lost 5 bases, J lost 3 bases, and 9 bases stayed unmatched. A remark on this clonotype: Its antigen is not identified.

The sequence came from a human donor with low-grade glioma or glioblastoma, undergoing nonglioma brain surgery, or in good health (not recorded which). The sequenced material came from glioma tissue, nonneoplastic brain tissue, or PBMCs (not recorded which). This chain joins TRBV6-6 and TRBJ2-5; 7 bases match TRBD2. CDR3 in amino acids: CASSRARLAEETQYF. The CDR3 DNA is TGTGCCAGCAGTCGAGCGAGGCTAGCGGAAGAGACCCAGTACTTC.